This is a list of T cell receptor beta chains from one sample in a study of blood T cell repertoires in COVID-19. Assay used: immunoSEQ multiplex PCR; TCRdb lists only in-frame clones, some missing. There are roughly 100,000 clones in the sample; over 65% occur only once, and approximately 4.5% lies in the top ten. Sequenced sample: peripheral blood. The receptors derive from a human donor in a cohort sampled during active COVID-19. CDR3s include the opening cysteine and the closing phenylalanine or tryptophan. Fields, in order: V gene, D gene, J gene, CDR3 protein, CDR3 DNA. D genes are given only for firm matches.

TRBV27	TRBD1	TRBJ2-7	CASSLGIGQGTPYEQYF	TGTGCCAGCAGTTTAGGAATTGGACAGGGGACACCCTACGAGCAGTACTTC
TRBV4-3	-	TRBJ2-7	CASSQEEAGYEQYF	TGCGCCAGCAGCCAAGAGGAGGCAGGCTACGAGCAGTACTTC
TRBV7-3	-	TRBJ2-3	CASSRDSRGDTQYF	TGTGCCAGCAGCAGGGATTCCCGGGGGGATACGCAGTATTTT
TRBV7-9	-	TRBJ2-3	CASSLALAVIDTQYF	TGTGCCAGCAGCTTAGCGCTAGCCGTAATAGATACGCAGTATTTT
TRBV28	-	TRBJ1-2	CASSFEGTANYGYTF	TGTGCCAGCAGTTTTGAGGGCACAGCTAACTATGGCTACACCTTC
TRBV2	-	TRBJ2-5	CASGQSQETQYF	TGTGCCAGCGGTCAGTCCCAAGAGACCCAGTACTTC
TRBV7-8	TRBD2	TRBJ2-3	CASSLVREATDTQYF	TGTGCCAGCAGCTTAGTGCGGGAGGCGACAGATACGCAGTATTTT
TRBV11-3	-	TRBJ2-7	CASSLRGTYEQYF	TGTGCCAGCAGCCTGCGCGGAACCTACGAGCAGTACTTC
TRBV7-2	-	TRBJ2-7	CASSLGLGQEKSYEQYF	TGTGCCAGCAGCTTAGGGCTCGGACAAGAGAAGTCCTACGAGCAGTACTTC
TRBV19	TRBD1	TRBJ1-4	CASSKGTGVATNEKLFF	TGTGCCAGTAGTAAGGGGACAGGGGTAGCAACTAATGAAAAACTGTTTTTT
TRBV19	-	TRBJ2-5	CASGLETQYF	TGTGCCAGTGGGCTAGAGACCCAGTACTTC